This record looks at one TCR beta chain sequence and its context. V was clipped by 3 bases and J by 2 bases; unmatched bases: 4. CDR3 size: 15 residues. Germline V lookup: CDR1 LGHNA, CDR2 YSLEER. These data originate in a study of OX40 agonist ivuxolimab in advanced cancers. The protocol was immunoSEQ multiplex PCR, while the TCRdb copy is restricted to in-frame clones and leaves out a portion. In the table there are 30,000 to 40,000 clones, 80% to 95% of which are singletons. This receptor was obtained from an adult with an advanced solid tumor such as melanoma, head and neck, liver or kidney cancer. This chain links TRBV4-3 with TRBJ2-5; 9 nucleotides align to TRBD2. The sequencing here drew on CD4+ or CD8+ T cells sorted from blood, taken in a trial of the OX40 agonist ivuxolimab. Here the CDR3 reads CASSQGLAGQETQYF. The CDR3 DNA reads TGCGCCAGCAGCCAGGGGCTAGCGGGACAAGAGACCCAGTACTTC.